These 6 T cell receptor beta chains were all obtained from the same sample, sequenced in a study of T cell repertoires in cytomegalovirus infection. Using its own MiXCR run on the reads, TCRdb lists one record per CDR3 protein. The sample has more than 400,000 distinct CDR3 sequences, about a quarter seen once; the top ten hold about 12%. Specimen: PBMCs. These TCRs come from a human donor in good health (CMV status not recorded). Some clones in this sample may be carry-over from other donors' samples.

This clonotype occurred many times. The rearrangement links TRBV7-2 to TRBJ2-1; TRBD1 matches 11 bases. CDR1 and CDR2 from the germline V gene are SGHTA and FQGNSA. The J segment lost 3 bases and the V segment lost 6 bases, leaving 4 bases of the junction unmatched. The CDR3 contains 15 residues. The CDR3 sequence is CASSGGTGGYNEQFF. The DNA of the CDR3 is TGTGCCAGCAGTGGGGGGACAGGGGGCTACAATGAGCAGTTCTTC. Complete variable domain (other parts from reference TRBV7-2 and TRBJ2-1): GAGVSQSPSNKVTEKGKDVELRCDPISGHTALYWYRQSLGQGLEFLIYFQGNSAPDKSGLPSDRFSAERTGGSVSTLTIQRTQQEDSAVYLCASSGGTGGYNEQFFGPGTRLTVL.

In this sample, this clonotype turned up a few times. The rearrangement links TRBV4-2 to TRBJ2-5, with D tentatively TRBD2 (5 bases). CDR1 is LGHNA and CDR2 is YNFKEQ in the germline V gene. Trimming stripped 1 base from V and 2 bases from J, with 11 bases between. The CDR3 loop spans 15 amino acids. CDR3 sequence reads: CASSQVSTGQETQYF. The CDR3 nucleotides read TGTGCCAGCAGCCAAGTTAGTACGGGGCAAGAGACCCAGTACTTC.

The chain joins TRBV6-2 or TRBV6-3 to TRBJ1-2, with D unresolved. Trimming removed 0 bases at V and 1 base at J, with 21 bases between. CDR1 is MNHEY, CDR2 SVGEGT, per germline. This CDR3 is built from 19 residues. The CDR3 DNA follows: TGTGCCAGCAGTTACTCGACTGAAACCTCAGCGACGCTTAACTATGGCTACACCTTC. This sequence encodes CASSYSTETSATLNYGYTF.

The chain carries TRBV10-3 and TRBJ2-3, with 7 bases lining up with TRBD2. Germline V CDR1 and CDR2: ENHRY, SYGVKD. J gave up 4 bases and V 6 bases, and 13 bases lay outside the gene matches. CDR3 size: 16 residues. CDR3 DNA: TGTGCCATCAGCGGAGTCGGGGGAGGGCGCGCAGATACGCAGTATTTT. This translates into CAISGVGGGRADTQYF.

The genes are TRBV7-9 and TRBJ2-5, with D maybe TRBD2 (6 bases). The CDR3 has 17 amino acids. V lost 5 bases and J lost 1, with 20 bases in between. In germline, CDR1 is SEHNR, CDR2 FQNEAQ (reference sequence). The CDR3 nucleotides read TGTGCCAGCAGCGGGCCCGTTGTTGGTAGCGGCCAAGAGACCCAGTACTTC. Translating gives CASSGPVVGSGQETQYF.

This clonotype appeared a few times. The V call is TRBV29-1, the J call TRBJ2-7; 8 positions agree with TRBD1. The length of the CDR3 is 12 residues. The J segment lost 5 bases and the V segment lost 7 bases, leaving 7 bases of the junction unmatched. Per germline, CDR1 SQVTM and CDR2 ANQGSEA. As DNA, the CDR3 is TGCAGCGGTGGACAGGGATTTAACGAGCAGTACTTC. Encoded protein: CSGGQGFNEQYF.